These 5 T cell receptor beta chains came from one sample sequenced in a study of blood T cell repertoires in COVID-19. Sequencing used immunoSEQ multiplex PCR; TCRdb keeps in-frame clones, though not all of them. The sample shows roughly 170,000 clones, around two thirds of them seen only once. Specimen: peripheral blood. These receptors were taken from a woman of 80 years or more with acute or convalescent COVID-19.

CDR3 DNA: TGTGCCAGCAGCCAAGGTAGGGAGGTCTACGAGCAGTACTTC. Its protein is CASSQGREVYEQYF. The chain combines TRBV3-1 (or the pseudogene TRBV3-2) with TRBJ2-7, with D possibly being TRBD2 (6 bases). CDR3 length: 14 amino acids. Trimming removed 1 base from V and 3 bases from J, with 10 bases in between. Germline-derived CDR1 and CDR2 are LGHDT and YNNKEL (reference sequence).

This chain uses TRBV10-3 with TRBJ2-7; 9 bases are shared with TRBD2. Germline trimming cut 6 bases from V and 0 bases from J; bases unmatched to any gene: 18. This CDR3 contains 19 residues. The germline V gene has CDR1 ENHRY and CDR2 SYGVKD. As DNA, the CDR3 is TGTGCCATCAGCGACCCGGGCGGGAGGGCCTCTAGGACCTCCTACGAGCAGTACTTC. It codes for CAISDPGGRASRTSYEQYF.

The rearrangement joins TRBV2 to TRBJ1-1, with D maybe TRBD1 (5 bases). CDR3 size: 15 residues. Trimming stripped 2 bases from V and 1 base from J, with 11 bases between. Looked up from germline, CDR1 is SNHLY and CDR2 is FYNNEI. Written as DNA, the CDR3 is TGTGCCAGCAGTGAATCCAGGGTGGCGAACACTGAAGCTTTCTTT. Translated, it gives CASSESRVANTEAFF. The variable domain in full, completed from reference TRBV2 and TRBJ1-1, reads EPEVTQTPSHQVTQMGQEVILRCVPISNHLYFYWYRQILGQKVEFLVSFYNNEISEKSEIFDDQFSVERPDGSNFTLKIRSTKLEDSAMYFCASSESRVANTEAFFGQGTRLTVV.

In DNA, the CDR3 is TGTGCCAGCTCACTTCTTTATCGGGACAGTCAGAACACCGGGGAGCTGTTTTTT. This codes for CASSLLYRDSQNTGELFF. The V call is TRBV18, the J call TRBJ2-2, with TRBD1 matching 7 bases. CDR1 is KGHSH, CDR2 LQKENI, per germline. This CDR3 contains 18 residues. V lost 4 bases, J lost 1 base, and 12 bases stayed unmatched.

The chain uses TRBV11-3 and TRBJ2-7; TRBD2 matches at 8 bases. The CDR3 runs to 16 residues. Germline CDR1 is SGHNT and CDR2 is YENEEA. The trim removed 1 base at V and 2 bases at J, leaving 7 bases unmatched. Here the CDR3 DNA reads TGTGCCAGCAGCTTAGCGGGGGGGACGGACCCCTACGAGCAGTACTTC. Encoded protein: CASSLAGGTDPYEQYF.